The sample holds one count of the clone carrying this T cell receptor (beta chain). The length of the CDR3 is 14 residues. Germline CDR1 and CDR2: SQVTM and ANQGSEA. The V and J ends lost 4 bases and 6 bases, in that order; junction bases with no gene match: 7. The data were obtained in a study of blood T cell repertoires in COVID-19. Data came from immunoSEQ multiplex PCR; TCRdb stores just in-frame clones and leaves some out. The table has over 200,000 clones, around 85% seen once; the top ten hold about 5%. The V and J genes are TRBV29-1 and TRBJ2-4, with 9 nucleotides matching TRBD1. Sequencing used peripheral blood. The TCR originated in a human donor in a cohort sampled during active COVID-19. The CDR3 loop reads CSVGGGQGGNIQYF. In nucleotides, the CDR3 is TGCAGCGTTGGGGGGGGACAGGGAGGAAACATTCAGTACTTC.